The entry that follows covers one T cell receptor (beta chain) sequence. The antigen it recognizes is unknown. No base quality information exists; no much larger clone differs at one position. This entry belongs to a study of cytomegalovirus exposure and HLA in healthy donors (dated 2017 in TCRdb). Describing the broader study: According to an earlier analysis of several hundred of the donors, 200 million or so T cells yielded roughly 110 million unique TCR beta sequences and about 300 Gb of sequence data. Alongside the repertoire data, information on donor age, sex, ethnicity and CMV serostatus was compiled. To decide whether each TCR beta V gene segment behaved as functional or pseudogenic, an earlier analysis of fewer than 750 of the donors relied on high-throughput TCR beta sequencing. An early release that covered about 600 HLA-typed donors contained approximately 300 gigabases of sequencing data and roughly 84 million unique TCR sequences. Typing coverage differed by locus: A, B, C, DRB1 and DQB1 were typed in roughly 629-630 donors, DQA1 in approximately 520, DPA1 in some 570, and DPB1 in around 440. HLA typing covered class I and class II loci at four-digit resolution. Genome-wide SNP genotypes for about 55% of the roughly 670 donors were used in a later genetic analysis, which treated that subset as a discovery cohort. Rather than using new phenotypic data, the later analysis identified candidate immune exposures from TCR beta sequences and from how often those sequences occurred across donors. Of the approximately 400 genotyped donors, over 65% fell in the genetic ancestry cluster associated with self-reported Caucasian donors. The T cell repertoires of roughly 660 subjects were profiled by immunosequencing and related to cytomegalovirus serostatus. In addition to the first cohort of 650 to 800 subjects, a separate validation cohort of approximately 110 different subjects was used. Across approximately 400 genotyped donors of the cohort, an average of about 240,000 unique TCR beta nucleotide sequences per donor were sequenced, and 15% to 20% of those sequences were non-productive. The study aimed to test whether signatures of past pathogen exposure could be identified by cataloging public T cell receptors. To predict cytomegalovirus infection status, the study combined high-throughput TCR immunosequencing, statistical association of individual TCRs with disease status, and machine learning. Every repertoire in the discovery cohort had been generated on one and the same sequencing platform. Roughly five DR-DQ haplotypes were handled as single units for association and clustering because linkage in the cohort was strong. A later analysis re-examined previously published TCR beta repertoires from over 500 donors and added high-resolution HLA genotyping to investigate patterns of TCR occurrence.

The library was made by the immunoSEQ multiplex PCR assay. The multiplex PCR relied on a mix of 60 forward primers for TCR Vbeta segments and 13 reverse primers for TCR Jbeta segments. The CDR3 region of rearranged TCR beta genes was amplified from genomic DNA by a multiplex PCR assay. On the Illumina HiSeq System, the amplified TCR beta libraries were sequenced as 87-base-pair reads. The study's own analysis went as follows. A later analysis counted approximately 84 million unique TCR beta chains across the 650 to 800 repertoires, and 9 million to 14 million of these chains were shared by at least two donors. A nearest-neighbor algorithm error-corrected the raw reads and collapsed the reads into unique sequences, merging closely related sequences to remove PCR and sequencing errors. Alignment of CDR3 sequences to IMGT reference sequences was used to assign V, D and J gene segments. For a sequence to be retained, a match of at least six nucleotides to both a V gene segment and a J gene segment was required. A rearrangement was called productive if the CDR3 had no stop codons and remained in frame with V and J, and every other rearrangement was called non-productive. CDR3 was defined by IMGT convention, running from the second conserved V-encoded cysteine to the conserved J-encoded phenylalanine. The earlier analysis of a few hundred of the donors excluded sequences that lacked an unambiguous match to a single V gene segment. An earlier analysis of a few hundred of the donors called V segments functional above 56.7% productive rearrangements and segregating when the between-donor standard deviation exceeded 5%. To diagnose cytomegalovirus status from the catalog of TCR beta chain sequences, a statistical classification framework was built. A later analysis assigned V and J genes by comparing TCR nucleotide sequences with IMGT/GENE-DB human TR gene sequences. A later analysis assigned CDR3 sequences and most-parsimonious VDJ recombination scenarios with the TCRdist pipeline. In a later analysis, each TCR beta chain was defined by its CDR3 amino acid sequence together with its V-gene family, and reads without a unique V-gene family were excluded. In a later analysis, 550 to 650 highly shared, low-generation-probability nucleotide sequences were removed to address suspected cross-contamination and a sequencing artifact. In a later analysis, a clonal expansion index for each public chain was calculated from normalized within-repertoire ranks of inferred template counts. A later analysis computed generation probabilities with a VDJ recombination model fitted to out-of-frame rearrangements, and checked the results against IGoR. In a later analysis, TCR-TCR, TCR-HLA and TCR-CMV co-occurrence was scored with hypergeometric tests, and a repertoire-size bias correction was applied to TCR pairs. To estimate false discovery rates, a later analysis permuted the HLA or CMV assignments 20 times. In a later analysis, co-occurring TCRs were grouped with DBSCAN, and TCRdist sequence similarity was added when clustering was performed within HLA-allele-positive subsets. For co-occurrence clustering, repertoires with fewer than 30,000 or more than 120,000 public chains were excluded, along with 5 or 6 repertoires with anomalous nucleotide sharing. Held by TCRdb, this immuneACCESS table contains in-frame sequences only and omits some clones. Under half of the omission traces to an unresolved V gene where checked; the cause of the rest is unknown. Clone size and V and J calls were adopted from that table, with D and trimming inferred from the DNA. This sample is represented by approximately 110,000 clones; 78% of them were singletons. Approximately 1.2% of the sample belongs to the ten largest clones.

The cohort consisted of 650 to 700 healthy bone marrow donors. All cohort members were sampled while nominally healthy, although unrecorded immune exposures were likely present. The donor was CMV seronegative and was included in the group of a few hundred seronegative cohort members. A peripheral blood sample was collected from each donor, and TCR beta sequencing was performed on peripheral blood mononuclear cells. Genomic DNA extraction from the blood cell samples was performed with the Qiagen DNeasy Blood Extraction Kit. Summary of the overall study and its limitations: Linkage disequilibrium might explain the correlated functional status among segregating V segments, but an unknown experimental factor could not be excluded. The cohort was sequenced for TCR beta chains only, and without alpha or paired-chain data the features that could be detected were limited. The presence/absence analyses assumed that sequencing depth was roughly uniform across donors, and that assumption may not be true. A later analysis found that HLA-associated TCR beta chains were more clonally expanded and had lower generation probabilities than equally common non-associated chains. Some 15 rarely observed V segments, including chromosome 9 orphons, were excluded from the earlier analysis of some 590 of the donors because counts were too low. Because HLA typing was missing for some donors at each locus, association tests included only the typed subset. In vitro tests confirmed that a few of the cytomegalovirus-associated TCR beta chains recognize cytomegalovirus antigens. A later analysis found that TCR association rates varied across HLA loci, with DRB1 alleles showing the most associated TCRs and HLA-C alleles the fewest. Specific HLA alleles were associated with 15,000 to 20,000 TCR beta sequences at a false discovery rate of 0.05 in a later analysis. The sequencing pipeline was judged likely to have produced a cluster of highly shared sequence variants as a technical artifact. A further reported finding was that TCR beta sequences accurately predicted the HLA-A and HLA-B alleles for most subjects in the first cohort. Compared with the approximately 670-donor mean, donors in an Asian-associated ancestry cluster had fewer N-insertions in productive TCRs, according to a later genetic analysis. An earlier analysis of approximately 600 of the donors showed that most TCR beta V segments appeared in productive rearrangements either about 87% or about 30% of the time, which broadly matched IMGT annotations. When HLA alleles, especially DR and DQ, strongly co-occurred, attributing TCR associations to individual alleles was difficult. In a later genetic analysis, a missense DCLRE1C variant was associated with V-gene and J-gene trimming of TCR beta chains, and the association was replicated in an independent cohort. The authors suggested that the approach could potentially be generalized to other disease states and immunological phenotypes. A later analysis found that most CMV-associated TCR beta chains appeared HLA-restricted, with HLA associations seemingly driven largely by CMV exposure. Cytomegalovirus status was reported to be diagnosed by the classifier with high specificity and sensitivity in both the original and validation cohorts. Most TCR sequences were seen in very few donors, while some public TCRs were found in many individuals. Some IMGT-functional V segments, including TRBV6-2 and TRBV6-3, could not be told apart with the 87-base-pair reads, so those segments were excluded. A later analysis reported that several top co-occurrence clusters appeared linked to parvovirus B19, influenza, CMV and Epstein-Barr virus. For the cohort, immune exposure information was limited to CMV serostatus. In the study, approximately 160 TCR beta chains were listed as associated with cytomegalovirus.

Reading from cysteine to phenylalanine, the CDR3 counts 13 amino acids. The retained sequence is limited to the CDR3, 39 bases, with the frame set at the first base. V is cut back by 6 bases and J by 3 bases, with 6 bases in the junction unmatched. Reading the germline V gene gives CDR1 SQVTM and CDR2 ANQGSEA. This chain joins TRBV29-1 to TRBJ1-1, with 8 central nucleotides matching TRBD1. The receptor was derived from a man aged 25-45 years in good health and CMV-seronegative. The sample was PBMCs. The CDR3 here reads CSVQGAEYTEAFF. DNA sequence: TGCAGCGTCCAGGGGGCCGAGTACACTGAAGCTTTCTTT.